This T cell receptor (beta chain) was profiled in a study of blood T cell repertoires in COVID-19. Across the study: Samples representing acute and convalescent COVID-19 were sourced from the United States, Italy and Spain.

Participants were aged about 18 to 100 years from approximately 23 US areas. The study assigned cohorts using participant-reported clinical history. The assay was immunoSEQ multiplex PCR, and TCRdb's table has in-frame clones only and misses some. The table records approximately 82,000 clones, around 89% of them present only once. V was clipped by 1 base and J by 15 bases, with 22 bases between them. The CDR3 is 15 residues long. CDR1 is KGHSH and CDR2 is LQKENI in the germline V gene. The sequencing input was PBMCs or T cells enriched from blood (not recorded which). The chain carries TRBV18 and TRBJ2-1, with D possibly being TRBD2 (6 bases). The receptor comes from a woman aged 45-65 years with acute COVID-19. The DNA for the CDR3 is TGTGCCAGCTCACCACGTCTTAATTTGGGGGACTCCTGGTTCTTC. It is translated as CASSPRLNLGDSWFF.